The clone carrying this T cell receptor (beta chain) has at least ten counts. Its antigen remains unidentified. Trimming shortened V by 2 bases and J by 0 bases, and 14 bases separated the two germline ends. This CDR3 spans 16 amino acids. The sample belongs to a study of identical twins. The study's findings and limits: Modeled out-of-frame TCR alpha sharing in monozygotic twins fell below observed levels. Analyses based on zero insertions could be partly confounded by invariant MAIT and iNKT cells. Less excess twin sharing appeared in beta out-of-frame sequences.

Carrying unique molecular identifiers, the cDNA also gained a universal primer site through template switching. TCRdb re-analysed the 5' RACE reads in MiXCR, keeping a single row per CDR3 protein. This table has over 550,000 distinct CDR3 sequences, 7.1% appearing once. This sample was also put to use in a study of yellow fever vaccine responses in identical twins.

The chain carries TRBV12-3 or TRBV12-4 and TRBJ2-7; D is perhaps TRBD2 (5 bases). The source is a woman younger than 30 in good health. Sequenced input: PBMCs. CDR3 protein: CASSLKSQRYSYEQYF. Here the CDR3 DNA reads TGTGCCAGCAGTTTAAAATCCCAGCGGTACTCCTACGAGCAGTACTTC.